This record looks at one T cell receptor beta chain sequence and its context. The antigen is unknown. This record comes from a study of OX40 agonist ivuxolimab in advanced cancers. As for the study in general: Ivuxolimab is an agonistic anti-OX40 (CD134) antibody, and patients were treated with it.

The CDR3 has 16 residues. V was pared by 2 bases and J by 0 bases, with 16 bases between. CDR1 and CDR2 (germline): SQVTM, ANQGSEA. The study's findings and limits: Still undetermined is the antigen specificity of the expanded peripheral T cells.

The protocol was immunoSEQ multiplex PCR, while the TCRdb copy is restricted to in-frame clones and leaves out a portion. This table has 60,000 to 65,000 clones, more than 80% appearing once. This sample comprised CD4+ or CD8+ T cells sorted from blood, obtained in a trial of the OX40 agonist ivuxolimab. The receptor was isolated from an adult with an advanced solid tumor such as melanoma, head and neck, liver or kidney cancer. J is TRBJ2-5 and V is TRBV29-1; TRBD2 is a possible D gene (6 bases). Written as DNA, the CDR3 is TGCAGCGTTGAAAGTGTGGGTGGGGGGTACCAAGAGACCCAGTACTTC. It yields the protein CSVESVGGGYQETQYF.